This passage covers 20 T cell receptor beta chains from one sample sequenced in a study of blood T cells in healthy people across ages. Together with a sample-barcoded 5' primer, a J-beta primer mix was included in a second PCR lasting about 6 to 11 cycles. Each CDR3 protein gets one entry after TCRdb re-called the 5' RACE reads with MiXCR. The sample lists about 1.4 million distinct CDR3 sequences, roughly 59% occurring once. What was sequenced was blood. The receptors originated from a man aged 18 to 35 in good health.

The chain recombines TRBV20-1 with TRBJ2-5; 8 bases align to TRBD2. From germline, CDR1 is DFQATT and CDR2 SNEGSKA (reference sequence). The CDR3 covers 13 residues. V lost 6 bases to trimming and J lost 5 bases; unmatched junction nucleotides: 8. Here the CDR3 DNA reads TGCAGTGCGCCGGGACTAGGATTGGAGACCCAGTACTTC. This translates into CSAPGLGLETQYF.

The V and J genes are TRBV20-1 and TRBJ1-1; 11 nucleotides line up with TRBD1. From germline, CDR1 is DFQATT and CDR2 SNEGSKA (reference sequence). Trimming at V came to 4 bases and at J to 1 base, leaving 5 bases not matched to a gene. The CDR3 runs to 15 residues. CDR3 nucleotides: TGCAGTGCTACCGCCGGGACAGGGGGGAACACTGAAGCTTTCTTT. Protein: CSATAGTGGNTEAFF.

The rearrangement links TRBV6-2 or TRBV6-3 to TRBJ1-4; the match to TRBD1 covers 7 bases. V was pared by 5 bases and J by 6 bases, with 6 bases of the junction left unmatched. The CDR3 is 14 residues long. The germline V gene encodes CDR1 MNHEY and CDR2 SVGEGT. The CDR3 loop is CASSVQGRDEKLFF. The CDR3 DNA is TGTGCCAGCAGTGTACAGGGGCGGGATGAAAAACTGTTTTTT.

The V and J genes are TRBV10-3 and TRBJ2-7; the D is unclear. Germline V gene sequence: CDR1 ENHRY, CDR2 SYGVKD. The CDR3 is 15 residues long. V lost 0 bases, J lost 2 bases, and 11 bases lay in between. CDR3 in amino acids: CAISESVGRAYEQYF. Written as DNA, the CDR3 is TGTGCCATCAGTGAGTCGGTGGGAAGGGCCTACGAGCAGTACTTC.

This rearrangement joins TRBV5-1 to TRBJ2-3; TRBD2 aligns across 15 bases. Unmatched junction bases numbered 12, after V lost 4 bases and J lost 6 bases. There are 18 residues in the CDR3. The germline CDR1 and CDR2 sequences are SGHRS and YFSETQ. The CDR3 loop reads CASSPGLAGGPRDDTQYF. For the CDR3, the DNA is TGCGCCAGCAGCCCTGGACTAGCGGGAGGGCCAAGAGATGATACGCAGTATTTT.

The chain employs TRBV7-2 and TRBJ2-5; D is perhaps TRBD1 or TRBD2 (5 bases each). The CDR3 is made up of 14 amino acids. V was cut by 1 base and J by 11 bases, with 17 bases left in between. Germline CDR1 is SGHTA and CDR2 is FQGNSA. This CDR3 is CASSLESPSREQYF. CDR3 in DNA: TGTGCCAGCAGCTTAGAGTCCCCCTCCAGGGAGCAGTACTTC.

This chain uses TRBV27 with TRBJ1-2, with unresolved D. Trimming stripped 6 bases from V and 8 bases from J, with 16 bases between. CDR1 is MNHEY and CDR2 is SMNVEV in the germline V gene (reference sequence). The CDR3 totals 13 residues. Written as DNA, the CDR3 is TGTGCCAGCAGCCCCCTCAGAGAGGACGGCTACACCTTC. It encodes CASSPLREDGYTF.

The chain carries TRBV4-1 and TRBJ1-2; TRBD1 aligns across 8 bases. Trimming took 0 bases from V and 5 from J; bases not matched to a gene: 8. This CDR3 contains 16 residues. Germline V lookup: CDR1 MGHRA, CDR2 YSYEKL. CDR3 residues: CASSQDQGAPSYGYTF. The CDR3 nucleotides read TGCGCCAGCAGCCAAGACCAGGGGGCTCCGTCGTATGGCTACACCTTC.

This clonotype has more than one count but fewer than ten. CDR3 sequence reads: CSVEIRDGPSNYGYTF. The CDR3 DNA follows: TGCAGCGTTGAAATCCGGGACGGACCTTCTAACTATGGCTACACCTTC. The J gene is TRBJ1-2, the V gene TRBV29-1, with a tentative D call TRBD1 (5 bases). Germline-derived CDR1 and CDR2 are SQVTM and ANQGSEA. V was shortened by 2 bases and J by 0 bases, with 16 bases between the two germline ends. The CDR3 totals 16 residues.

The CDR3 DNA reads as TGTGCCAGCAGCGAACGGGGGGACTGGTCCTACGAGCAGTACTTC. Translated, it gives CASSERGDWSYEQYF. The chain has TRBV6-5 and TRBJ2-7; 7 nucleotides agree with TRBD2. Trimming cost V 6 bases and J 1 base; bases outside gene matches: 9. The germline V gene has CDR1 MNHEY and CDR2 SVGAGI. The CDR3 has 15 amino acids.

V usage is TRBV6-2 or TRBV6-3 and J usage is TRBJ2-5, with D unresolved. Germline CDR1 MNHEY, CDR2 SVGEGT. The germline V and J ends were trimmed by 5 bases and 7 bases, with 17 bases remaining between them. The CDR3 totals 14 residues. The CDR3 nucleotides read TGTGCCAGCAGTCGCACGGGCTTTCGAGGGACCCAGTACTTC. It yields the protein CASSRTGFRGTQYF.

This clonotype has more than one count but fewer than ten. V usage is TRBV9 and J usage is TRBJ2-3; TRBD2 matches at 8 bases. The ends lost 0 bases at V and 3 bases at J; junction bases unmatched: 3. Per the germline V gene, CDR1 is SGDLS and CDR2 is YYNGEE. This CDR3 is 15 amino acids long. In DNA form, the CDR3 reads TGTGCCAGCAGCGTAGATGCGGGAGGAACAGATACGCAGTATTTT. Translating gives CASSVDAGGTDTQYF.

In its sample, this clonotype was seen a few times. The DNA of the CDR3 is TGCAGTGCTAGCGGGGCTAGCACAGATACGCAGTATTTT. This sequence encodes CSASGASTDTQYF. This chain joins TRBV20-1 and TRBJ2-3, with D perhaps TRBD1 or TRBD2 (5 bases each). Germline lookup yields CDR1 DFQATT and CDR2 SNEGSKA (reference sequence). Trimming removed 3 bases at V and 0 bases at J, with 7 bases between. The CDR3 has 13 residues.

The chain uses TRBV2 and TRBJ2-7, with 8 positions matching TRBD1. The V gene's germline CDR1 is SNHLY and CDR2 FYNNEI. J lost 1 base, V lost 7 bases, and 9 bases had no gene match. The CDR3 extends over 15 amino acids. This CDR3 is CASIPGRQGSYEQYF. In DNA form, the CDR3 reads TGTGCCAGCATTCCAGGGCGACAGGGGTCCTACGAGCAGTACTTC.

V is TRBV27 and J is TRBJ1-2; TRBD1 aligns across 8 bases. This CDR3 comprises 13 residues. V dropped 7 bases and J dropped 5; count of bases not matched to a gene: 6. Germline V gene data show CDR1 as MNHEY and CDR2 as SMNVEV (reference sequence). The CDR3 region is CASTDRGSYGYTF. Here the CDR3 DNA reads TGTGCCAGCACCGACAGGGGAAGTTATGGCTACACCTTC.

CDR3 sequence reads: CASGLAGANTGELFF. The CDR3 region has the DNA TGTGCCAGCGGCCTGGCTGGAGCGAACACCGGGGAGCTGTTTTTT. This rearrangement joins TRBV7-6 to TRBJ2-2; no reliable D call. V was cut by 8 bases and J by 0 bases, with 13 bases left in between. Per the germline V gene, CDR1 is SGHVS and CDR2 is FNYEAQ. There are 15 residues in the CDR3.

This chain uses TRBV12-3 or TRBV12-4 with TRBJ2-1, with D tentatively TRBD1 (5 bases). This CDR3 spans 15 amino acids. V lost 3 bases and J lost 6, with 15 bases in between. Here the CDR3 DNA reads TGTGCCAGCAGTTTGGGGCTAGTCTTCGCCAATGAGCAGTTCTTC. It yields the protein CASSLGLVFANEQFF.

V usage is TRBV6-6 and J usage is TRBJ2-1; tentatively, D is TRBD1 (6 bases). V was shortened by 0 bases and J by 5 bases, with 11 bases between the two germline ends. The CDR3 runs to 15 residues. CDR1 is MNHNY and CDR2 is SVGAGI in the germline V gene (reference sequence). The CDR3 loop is CASSYSVEGDNEQFF. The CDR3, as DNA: TGTGCCAGCAGTTACTCGGTCGAGGGGGACAATGAGCAGTTCTTC.

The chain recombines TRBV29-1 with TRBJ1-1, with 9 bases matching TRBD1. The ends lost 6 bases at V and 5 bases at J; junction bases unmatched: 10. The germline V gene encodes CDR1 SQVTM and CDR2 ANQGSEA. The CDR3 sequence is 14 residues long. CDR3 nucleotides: TGCAGCGTGGCGACAGGGGGGAGTAGGACTGAAGCTTTCTTT. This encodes CSVATGGSRTEAFF. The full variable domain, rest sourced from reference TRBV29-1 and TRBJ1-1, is SAVISQKPSRDICQRGTSLTIQCQVDSQVTMMFWYRQQPGQSLTLIATANQGSEATYESGFVIDKFPISRPNLTFSTLTVSNMSPEDSSIYLCSVATGGSRTEAFFGQGTRLTVV.

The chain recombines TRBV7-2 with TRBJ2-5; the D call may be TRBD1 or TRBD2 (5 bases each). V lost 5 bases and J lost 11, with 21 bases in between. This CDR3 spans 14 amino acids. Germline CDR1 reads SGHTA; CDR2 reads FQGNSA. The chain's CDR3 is CASSPIRDGKEQYF. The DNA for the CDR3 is TGTGCCAGCAGCCCGATTCGGGACGGCAAAGAGCAGTACTTC.